One T cell receptor (beta chain) is described in this entry. This sample stems from a study of blood T cell repertoires in COVID-19. At the level of the study: The study drew acute and convalescent COVID-19 samples from the United States, Italy and Spain. T cells, B-cell-depleted T cells, or PBMCs provided the cDNA or gDNA that served as material.

Enrollment of patients from Seattle took place during active infection, with longitudinal follow-up. CDR1 and CDR2 (germline): MNHEY, SVGEGT. V lost 5 bases, J lost 3 bases, and 11 bases lay in between. The CDR3 covers 14 residues. Authors' methods: Reference gene primer amplification yielded estimated nucleated cell counts. Sequencing was performed with immunoSEQ multiplex PCR; in TCRdb, only in-frame clones are kept and a portion is missing. V, J and clone size derive from that table, while D and trimming were established from the DNA sequence. Found here are over 150,000 clones, roughly 87% of them singletons; the top ten hold 6% to 8%.

The sequenced sample consisted of peripheral blood. This receptor was identified in a woman between 70 and 85 years old with COVID-19, enrolled during active disease. The chain has TRBV6-2 or TRBV6-3 and TRBJ2-1; D is undetermined. The CDR3: CASSPDPSYNEQFF. DNA of the CDR3: TGTGCCAGCAGTCCCGACCCTAGCTACAATGAGCAGTTCTTC.